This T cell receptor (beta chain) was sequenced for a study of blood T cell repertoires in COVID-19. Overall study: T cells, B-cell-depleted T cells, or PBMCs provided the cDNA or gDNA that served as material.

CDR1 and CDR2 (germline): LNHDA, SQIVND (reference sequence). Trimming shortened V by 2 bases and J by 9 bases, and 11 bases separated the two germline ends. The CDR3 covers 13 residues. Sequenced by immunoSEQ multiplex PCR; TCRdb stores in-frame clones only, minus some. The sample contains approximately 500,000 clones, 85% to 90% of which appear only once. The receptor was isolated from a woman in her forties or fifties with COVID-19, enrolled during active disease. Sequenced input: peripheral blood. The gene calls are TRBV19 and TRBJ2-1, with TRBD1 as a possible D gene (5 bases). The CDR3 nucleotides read TGTGCCAGTAGTATACACAGGTTATCTGAGCAGTTCTTC. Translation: CASSIHRLSEQFF.